The 5 T cell receptor beta chains below were found in one sample sequenced in a study of long-term antiretroviral therapy in people with HIV. Version v3.0 of the immunoSEQ assay was performed at survey level. Sequencing used immunoSEQ multiplex PCR; TCRdb keeps in-frame clones, though not all of them. Among some 40,000 clones listed, approximately 85% were seen once. The sample in question was unsorted PBMCs, obtained 3.1 years after starting antiretroviral therapy. These receptors all stem from a woman between 50 and 59 years old with HIV.

To note about this clone: At one end the junction does not follow the germline gene, possibly because of a read error. The chain employs TRBV7-7 and TRBJ2-7, with 12 positions matching TRBD1. CDR3 size: 15 residues. Germline V CDR1 and CDR2: SSHAT, FNYEAQ (reference sequence). The CDR3 loop is CASSHGTGGSNEQYF. DNA of the CDR3: TGTGCTAGCAGCCACGGGACAGGGGGCTCGAACGAGCAGTACTTC.

This clone appeared once. The V and J genes are TRBV4-1 and TRBJ2-5; D is perhaps TRBD1 (6 bases). The CDR3 has 15 residues. Germline V gene lookup returns CDR1 MGHRA and CDR2 YSYEKL. The V gene lost 0 bases and the J gene lost 5 bases, with 13 bases spanning the gap. CDR3 protein: CASSQEQGLSETQYF. In DNA form, the CDR3 reads TGCGCCAGCAGCCAAGAACAGGGTTTGTCGGAGACCCAGTACTTC.

The V and J genes are TRBV6-6 and TRBJ1-1; 10 positions agree with TRBD1. CDR1 MNHNY and CDR2 SVGAGI come from the germline V gene (reference sequence). The V segment lost 6 bases and the J segment 6 bases; nucleotides outside the gene matches: 10. This CDR3 spans 15 amino acids. CDR3 DNA: TGTGCCAGCAGCTTTGATAGGGACAGGGGCCCTGAAGCTTTCTTT. Protein: CASSFDRDRGPEAFF.

The chain uses TRBV9 and TRBJ1-1, with no clear D. V was trimmed by 2 bases and J by 1 base, leaving 6 bases between them. The CDR3 is 13 residues long. Per the germline V gene, CDR1 is SGDLS and CDR2 is YYNGEE. The CDR3 here is CASSVTENTEAFF. The CDR3 DNA is TGTGCCAGCAGCGTTACAGAGAACACTGAAGCTTTCTTT.

This sequence joins TRBV27 and TRBJ2-3; the D is unclear. The CDR3 is 13 residues long. V gave up 3 bases and J gave up 9 bases, with 13 bases separating them. CDR1 is MNHEY, CDR2 SMNVEV, per germline (reference sequence). The chain's CDR3 is CASSFPSTQTQYF. As DNA, the CDR3 is TGTGCCAGCAGTTTCCCGAGCACGCAAACGCAGTATTTT.